This T cell receptor beta chain was found in a study of blood T cell repertoires in COVID-19. Study-level information: COVID-19 samples, acute and convalescent, were from the United States, Italy and Spain.

Patients of the Seattle cohort, enrolled during active infection, were followed longitudinally. The CDR3 loop spans 15 amino acids. Trimming pared 0 bases from V and 2 bases from J, leaving 10 bases between. Germline-derived CDR1 and CDR2 are LGHDT and YNNKEL (reference sequence). In the authors' methods: Counts of nucleated cells, estimated from reference gene primer amplification, were obtained. Libraries were prepared by immunoSEQ multiplex PCR; TCRdb keeps only in-frame clonotypes and omits some of them. Clonal size and the V and J genes are those of that table, whereas D and trimming came from the DNA. The table has roughly 190,000 clones, 82% seen once.

The V call is TRBV3-1 (or the pseudogene TRBV3-2), the J call TRBJ1-2, with a tentative D call TRBD1 (5 bases). The sequence was collected from a woman aged 60 to 75 with COVID-19, enrolled during active disease. The specimen was peripheral blood. CDR3 nucleotides: TGTGCCAGCAGCCAAGATCACAGGCCGAACTATGGCTACACCTTC. Amino acid sequence: CASSQDHRPNYGYTF.